Listed below are T cell receptor beta chains from one sample, sequenced in a study of blood T cell repertoires in COVID-19. Assay: immunoSEQ multiplex PCR; the TCRdb copy retains only in-frame clones and omits some. The sample records some 220,000 clones, 80% to 90% being singletons. What was sequenced was peripheral blood. The receptors derive from a man aged 45-65 years with active or convalescent COVID-19. The CDR3 runs from the conserved cysteine through the conserved F or W. The size field is filled for only some rows; it gives once, few, many or a size class.

j_call | v_call | clone_size | cdr3_aa
TRBJ1-1 | TRBV10-3 | - | CAISESIRGTEAFF
TRBJ2-5 | TRBV29-1 | - | CSVETGWETQYF
TRBJ1-2 | TRBV4-3 | - | CASSQGMAGGGLDHGYTF
TRBJ1-6 | TRBV2 | - | CASSEIGGQDSPLHF
TRBJ1-5 | TRBV5-8 | - | CASSLGGDSNQPQHF
TRBJ2-1 | TRBV2 | few | CASSAYNEQFF
TRBJ2-6 | TRBV28 | - | CASSRLAGVSGANVLTF
TRBJ1-1 | TRBV6-5 | once | CASSYLRTGGNTEAFF
TRBJ2-7 | TRBV28 | - | CASSPKQGYGDEQYF
TRBJ2-7 | TRBV12-2 | - | CASRQAGGNYEQYF
TRBJ1-5 | TRBV2 | - | CASRDGQGPGNQPQHF
TRBJ1-1 | TRBV5-1 | - | CASRIQMNTEAFF
TRBJ1-2 | TRBV2 | - | CASSAGLDYGYTF
TRBJ1-2 | TRBV6-1 | - | CASTGRTTNYGYTF
TRBJ1-5 | TRBV28 | - | CASSLIGTGVYSNQPQHF
TRBJ1-2 | TRBV7-8 | - | CASSRDRGQDGYTF